The rows below give T cell receptor beta chains drawn from one sample of a study of CD8 T cells in ankylosing spondylitis. TCRdb reprocessed the 5' RACE reads with MiXCR, giving one entry per CDR3 protein. The table has some 150,000 distinct CDR3 sequences, about an eighth seen once. The sample was blood, either unsorted or a sorted T cell fraction (not recorded which). The receptors originated from a female donor with ankylosing spondylitis or in good health (not recorded which). Each CDR3 is given with its conserved first and last residue. A D gene is named only where the DNA matches it firmly. Clone sizes are given selectively: once, few, many, or a class where the clone is expanded.

many	TRBV7-2	NA	TRBJ2-1	CASSPIPSGNEQFF	TGTGCCAGCAGCCCGATCCCCAGCGGGAATGAGCAGTTCTTC
NA	TRBV30	NA	TRBJ1-2	CAWSVNYGYGYTF	TGTGCCTGGAGTGTAAATTACGGCTATGGCTACACCTTC
few	TRBV10-1	NA	TRBJ2-1	CASGASRGINEQFF	TGCGCCAGCGGGGCGTCTAGGGGGATAAATGAGCAGTTCTTC
many	TRBV7-9	TRBD2	TRBJ2-1	CASSVQREKRDEQFF	TGTGCCAGCAGCGTTCAGCGGGAGAAGAGGGATGAGCAGTTCTTC
many	TRBV20-1	NA	TRBJ2-2	CSANSENTGELFF	TGCAGTGCTAACAGCGAGAACACCGGGGAGCTGTTTTTT
NA	TRBV5-1	NA	TRBJ1-1	CAGSLGTQNTEAFF	TGCGCCGGCAGCTTAGGGACACAGAACACTGAAGCTTTCTTT
NA	TRBV6-1	NA	TRBJ2-7	CASSEAGGTYEQYF	TGTGCCAGCAGTGAAGCGGGGGGCACCTACGAGCAGTACTTC
many	TRBV20-1	TRBD1	TRBJ2-7	CSARVPDRDYEQYF	TGCAGTGCTAGAGTACCGGACAGGGACTACGAGCAGTACTTC
many	TRBV19	TRBD1	TRBJ2-5	CASRGTGQETQYF	TGTGCCAGTAGAGGGACAGGGCAAGAGACCCAGTACTTC
many	TRBV20-1	NA	TRBJ2-3	CSAPREDTQYF	TGCAGTGCGCCCAGGGAAGATACGCAGTATTTT
NA	TRBV11-1	TRBD1	TRBJ2-3	CASSLGKPGQITDTQYF	TGTGCCAGCAGCTTAGGGAAACCGGGACAGATCACAGATACGCAGTATTTT
many	TRBV20-1	NA	TRBJ2-4	CSARRDPFTGKNIQYF	TGCAGTGCTAGGCGGGACCCCTTTACAGGCAAAAACATTCAGTACTTC
many	TRBV20-1	NA	TRBJ2-3	CSAKLTTGDTQYF	TGCAGTGCTAAATTAACAACTGGGGATACGCAGTATTTT
many	TRBV2	NA	TRBJ2-1	CASRGLNNEQFF	TGTGCCAGTAGGGGTCTCAACAATGAGCAGTTCTTC
NA	TRBV20-1	TRBD2	TRBJ2-1	CCARDSSGVSSYNEQFF	TGCTGTGCTAGAGATTCCAGCGGGGTGAGCTCCTACAATGAGCAGTTCTTC
NA	TRBV5-1	NA	TRBJ1-2	CARAYGGHCVNYGYTF	TGTGCCAGAGCTTATGGGGGACACTGTGTGAACTATGGCTACACCTTC
NA	TRBV30	TRBD1	TRBJ1-2	CAGPGTANGYTF	TGTGCCGGCCCCGGGACAGCGAATGGCTACACCTTC
many	TRBV5-1	TRBD1	TRBJ2-5	CASSRGRGSSRETQYF	TGCGCCAGCAGCAGGGGGCGCGGGTCTAGTCGAGAGACCCAGTACTTC
many	TRBV28	NA	TRBJ1-1	CASGHPEDTEAFF	TGTGCCAGCGGGCATCCGGAGGATACTGAAGCTTTCTTT
many	TRBV6-6	NA	TRBJ1-4	CASEGTSNEKLFF	TGTGCCAGCGAGGGGACAAGTAATGAAAAACTGTTTTTT
many	TRBV20-1	TRBD2	TRBJ2-1	CSANIGTSSYNEQFF	TGCAGTGCTAACATCGGGACTAGCTCCTACAATGAGCAGTTCTTC
many	TRBV20-1	NA	TRBJ2-2	CSALTGTANTGELFF	TGCAGTGCTCTGACCGGGACGGCAAACACCGGGGAGCTGTTTTTT